These T cell receptor beta chains were read from a single sample in a study of blood T cell repertoires in COVID-19. Method: immunoSEQ multiplex PCR; TCRdb's copy keeps in-frame clones and lacks some. The sample lists tens of thousands of clones, about 82% occurring once. The sample consisted of peripheral blood. The receptors here all came from a human donor with active COVID-19. The donor label of this sample is uncertain. Both conserved end residues are part of each CDR3. Fields, in order: V gene, J gene, clone size, D gene, CDR3 length, CDR3 protein, CDR3 DNA. A D gene is named only where the DNA matches it firmly. Rows may omit the clone size; those that give it use once, few, many or a size class.

TRBV7-2	TRBJ1-1	.	.	13	CASSSSVNTEAFF	TGTGCCAGCAGCTCCTCGGTGAACACTGAAGCTTTCTTT
TRBV4-1	TRBJ2-3	.	TRBD1	16	CASRGPGQGEGDTQYF	TGCGCCAGCAGAGGACCGGGACAGGGGGAAGGGGATACGCAGTATTTT
TRBV27	TRBJ1-3	.	.	17	CASSARVSPRTGNTIYF	TGTGCCAGCAGTGCCAGGGTATCTCCGCGAACTGGAAACACCATATATTTT
TRBV9	TRBJ2-5	.	.	14	CASSVGGQRETQYF	TGTGCCAGCAGCGTAGGCGGGCAAAGAGAGACCCAGTACTTC
TRBV5-1	TRBJ2-2	.	TRBD2	16	CASSLAGGPPTGELFF	TGCGCCAGCAGCTTGGCGGGAGGGCCCCCCACCGGGGAGCTGTTTTTT
TRBV6-5	TRBJ1-1	.	.	14	CASTPRGASRAAFF	TGTGCCAGCACCCCCCGGGGGGCTTCCCGGGCGGCTTTCTTT
TRBV5-4	TRBJ2-1	.	TRBD2	15	CASSSGLAGVNEQFF	TGTGCCAGCAGCTCAGGACTAGCGGGGGTTAATGAGCAGTTCTTC
TRBV27	TRBJ2-7	.	.	14	CATAGADNSYEQYF	TGTGCCACCGCAGGGGCTGACAACTCCTACGAGCAGTACTTC
TRBV5-4	TRBJ2-5	.	TRBD2	17	CASSPGLAGGRAETQYF	TGTGCCAGCAGCCCGGGACTAGCGGGAGGAAGGGCAGAGACCCAGTACTTC
TRBV29-1	TRBJ2-3	.	TRBD2	16	CSVEGCGGRPTDTQYF	TGCAGCGTTGAAGGGTGCGGCGGGAGACCCACAGATACGCAGTATTTT
TRBV5-1	TRBJ2-5	.	.	13	CASSFGARETQYF	TGCGCCAGCAGCTTTGGGGCCCGGGAGACCCAGTACTTC
TRBV27	TRBJ1-4	.	TRBD1	15	CASSLYGDRPEKLFF	TGTGCCAGCAGTTTGTATGGGGACAGACCCGAAAAACTGTTTTTT
TRBV5-1	TRBJ1-2	.	TRBD1	15	CASSPTGGGGYGYTF	TGCGCCAGCAGTCCTACAGGGGGCGGGGGCTATGGCTACACCTTC
TRBV4-2	TRBJ2-1	once	.	16	CASSQDLRTEYNEQFF	TGTGCCAGCAGCCAAGATTTGAGGACTGAGTACAATGAGCAGTTCTTC
TRBV10-1	TRBJ2-5	.	TRBD2	14	CASSKAGAEETQYF	TGCGCCAGCAGTAAAGCGGGGGCGGAGGAGACCCAGTACTTC